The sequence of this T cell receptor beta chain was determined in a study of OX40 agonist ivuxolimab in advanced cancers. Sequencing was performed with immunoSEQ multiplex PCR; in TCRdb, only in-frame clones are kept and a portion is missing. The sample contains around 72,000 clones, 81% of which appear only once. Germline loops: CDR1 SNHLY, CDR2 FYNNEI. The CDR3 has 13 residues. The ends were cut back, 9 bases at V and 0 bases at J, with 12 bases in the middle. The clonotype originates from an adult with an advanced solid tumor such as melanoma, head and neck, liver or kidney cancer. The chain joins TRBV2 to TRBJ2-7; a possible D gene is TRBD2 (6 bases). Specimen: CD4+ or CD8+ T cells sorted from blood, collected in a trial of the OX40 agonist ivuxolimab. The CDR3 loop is CAREGTHSYEQYF. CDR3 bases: TGTGCCAGGGAGGGCACCCACTCCTACGAGCAGTACTTC.